What follows are 21 T cell receptor beta chains derived from one specimen sequenced in a study of CD8 T cells in Susac syndrome. With random hexamers, roughly 0.45 to 1 ug RNA was reverse transcribed. TCRdb redid the calling of the immunoSEQ multiplex PCR reads with MiXCR, one entry per CDR3 protein. The sample lists about 140,000 distinct CDR3 sequences; over 90% were seen once. The material sequenced was CD4+ T cells from PBMCs. Receptors originate from a human donor with Susac syndrome.

The chain carries TRBV7-3 and TRBJ2-7; possibly TRBD1 for D (6 bases). Trimming took 3 bases from V and 7 from J, leaving 13 bases between them. The CDR3 runs to 13 residues. Germline CDR1 is SGHTA and CDR2 is FQGTGA. CDR3 in DNA: TGTGCCAGCAGCTTGGACAGTATTGGGGAGCAGTACTTC. Protein sequence: CASSLDSIGEQYF.

The chain uses TRBV20-1 and TRBJ2-5; D is undetermined. Trimming took 1 base from V and 2 from J, leaving 8 bases between them. The CDR3 has 13 residues. Germline V lookup: CDR1 DFQATT, CDR2 SNEGSKA (reference sequence). CDR3 nucleotide sequence: TGCAGTGCTAGAGGCGTTTTACAAGAGACCCAGTACTTC. It is translated as CSARGVLQETQYF.

This chain joins TRBV4-1 and TRBJ2-7; D call uncertain. The CDR3 loop spans 16 amino acids. Per the germline V gene, CDR1 is MGHRA and CDR2 is YSYEKL. V was shortened by 2 bases and J by 1 base, with 15 bases between the two germline ends. CDR3 nucleotides: TGCGCCAGCAGCCAAAGCCTCCTCAGCATTTCCTACGAGCAGTACTTC. The encoded protein is CASSQSLLSISYEQYF.

The chain uses TRBV5-1 and TRBJ1-3; a weak D match, TRBD1 (6 bases). CDR3 size: 16 residues. Between the trimmed V and J ends, which lost 0 bases and 0 bases, there was a span of 10 bases. Germline V gene data show CDR1 as SGHRS and CDR2 as YFSETQ. The CDR3 DNA reads as TGCGCCAGCAGCTTGGCCGGACAGTACTCTGGAAACACCATATATTTT. Translation: CASSLAGQYSGNTIYF.

This clonotype has only one observation. This rearrangement joins TRBV4-3 to TRBJ1-1; TRBD1 aligns across 9 bases. The ends lost 1 base at V and 5 bases at J; junction bases unmatched: 5. The germline CDR1 and CDR2 sequences are LGHNA and YSLEER. CDR3 size: 15 residues. CDR3 sequence reads: CASSQGGQGMTEAFF. CDR3 bases: TGCGCCAGCAGCCAAGGGGGACAGGGAATGACTGAAGCTTTCTTT.

The chain links TRBV4-3 to TRBJ1-1; tentatively, D is TRBD1 (5 bases). Per the germline V gene, CDR1 is LGHNA and CDR2 is YSLEER. The ends were cut back, 0 bases at V and 2 bases at J, with 10 bases in the middle. This CDR3 is built from 15 residues. CDR3 nucleotide sequence: TGCGCCAGCAGCCAAGATCCGGGGGTCAACACTGAAGCTTTCTTT. This gives the protein CASSQDPGVNTEAFF.

This clonotype was seen once. This chain uses TRBV7-9 with TRBJ2-5; 11 bases are a match to TRBD2. CDR1 and CDR2 from the germline V gene are SEHNR and FQNEAQ (reference sequence). This CDR3 contains 14 residues. Trimming cost V 8 bases and J 0 bases; bases outside gene matches: 2. CDR3 region: CASVLAGDQETQYF. CDR3 nucleotides: TGTGCCAGCGTACTAGCGGGAGACCAAGAGACCCAGTACTTC.

V usage is TRBV18 and J usage is TRBJ2-5, with D tentatively TRBD1 (6 bases). The CDR3 is 13 amino acids. In germline, CDR1 is KGHSH, CDR2 LQKENI. Trimming pared 8 bases from V and 0 bases from J, leaving 10 bases between. Written as DNA, the CDR3 is TGTGCCAGCACTGGACAGTACCAAGAGACCCAGTACTTC. The encoded protein is CASTGQYQETQYF.

J is TRBJ2-3 and V is TRBV4-2, with 11 bases identical to TRBD2. Trimming removed 4 bases from V and 3 bases from J; junction bases left unmatched: 3. This CDR3 has 15 amino acids. Germline CDR1 reads LGHNA; CDR2 reads YNFKEQ. This CDR3 reads CASSLSGGETDTQYF. The CDR3 nucleotides read TGTGCCAGCAGCCTTAGCGGGGGGGAAACAGATACGCAGTATTTT.

The chain couples TRBV4-1 to TRBJ2-1; 7 positions agree with TRBD2. This CDR3 region has 15 residues. Per germline, CDR1 MGHRA and CDR2 YSYEKL. J lost 3 bases, V lost 6 bases, and 8 bases had no gene match. As DNA, the CDR3 is TGCGCCAGCAGTCGGGCTAGCGGCAACTACAATGAGCAGTTCTTC. This codes for CASSRASGNYNEQFF.

This rearrangement joins TRBV5-1 to TRBJ2-5; TRBD2 matches 12 bases. V shed 0 bases and J 2 bases; nucleotides not matched to a gene: 5. There are 17 residues in the CDR3. Looked up from germline, CDR1 is SGHRS and CDR2 is YFSETQ. The DNA for the CDR3 is TGCGCCAGCAGCTTGGGACTAGCGGGAGCACAGCAAGAGACCCAGTACTTC. As protein: CASSLGLAGAQQETQYF. The complete variable domain, with remaining parts taken from reference TRBV5-1 and TRBJ2-5, reads KAGVTQTPRYLIKTRGQQVTLSCSPISGHRSVSWYQQTPGQGLQFLFEYFSETQRNKGNFPGRFSGRQFSNSRSEMNVSTLELGDSALYLCASSLGLAGAQQETQYFGPGTRLLVL.

The CDR3 here is CASSLASGIGNNEQFF. CDR3 nucleotides: TGTGCCAGCAGTTTAGCGAGTGGGATAGGAAACAATGAGCAGTTCTTC. This chain joins TRBV12-3 or TRBV12-4 and TRBJ2-1; no clear D. V shed 0 bases and J shed 5 bases, with 14 bases lying between them. The CDR3 has 16 residues.

J is TRBJ2-1 and V is TRBV9; 10 bases line up with TRBD1. The CDR3 length is 15 residues. Germline-derived CDR1 and CDR2 are SGDLS and YYNGEE. J was trimmed by 2 bases and V by 3 bases; bases with no gene match: 2. The CDR3 spells CASSADRGTYNEQFF. The CDR3 nucleotides read TGTGCCAGCAGCGCGGACAGGGGGACCTACAATGAGCAGTTCTTC.

The gene calls are TRBV3-1 and TRBJ2-7; D is ambiguous. The CDR3 is 12 residues long. V was clipped by 2 bases and J by 4 bases, with 6 bases between them. Germline assignment: CDR1 LGHDT and CDR2 YNNKEL (reference sequence). CDR3 coding DNA: TGTGCCAGCAGCCAAATGGGGTACGAGCAGTACTTC. It is translated as CASSQMGYEQYF.

This clonotype showed up just once. The chain uses TRBV13 and TRBJ2-5, with D possibly matching TRBD2 (6 bases). CDR3 length: 14 residues. V lost 2 bases, J lost 5 bases, and 12 bases lay in between. CDR1 and CDR2 (germline): PRHDT, FYEKMQ (reference sequence). The CDR3 sequence is CASSLSGRSETQYF. As DNA, the CDR3 is TGTGCCAGCAGCTTATCGGGGAGGTCGGAGACCCAGTACTTC.

This chain links TRBV28 with TRBJ1-1; TRBD1 matches 8 bases. The CDR3 has 14 residues. Losses at the gene ends were 2 bases for V and 4 bases for J; bases not matched to a gene: 3. From germline, CDR1 is MDHEN and CDR2 SYDVKM. The CDR3 reads CASSLTGGITEAFF. Written as DNA, the CDR3 is TGTGCCAGCAGTTTAACAGGGGGGATCACTGAAGCTTTCTTT.

The chain combines TRBV2 with TRBJ2-5; the D gene is possibly TRBD2 (5 bases). Germline V gives CDR1 SNHLY, CDR2 FYNNEI. The CDR3 runs 12 residues. With 7 bases removed from V and 5 bases from J, the gap between germline ends came to 11 bases. DNA of the CDR3: TGTGCCAGCAAGGAACTAGGGGAGACCCAGTACTTC. Amino acid sequence: CASKELGETQYF.

This clonotype was found once. V is TRBV7-9 and J is TRBJ1-1, with D unresolved. CDR3 length: 19 residues. Germline V gene sequence: CDR1 SEHNR, CDR2 FQNEAQ (reference sequence). V lost 1 base to trimming and J lost 3 bases, with 24 bases between them. The CDR3 region is CASSLGMWPPRGIYTEAFF. For the CDR3, the DNA is TGTGCCAGCAGCTTAGGTATGTGGCCACCGAGAGGGATTTACACTGAAGCTTTCTTT.

V is TRBV13 and J is TRBJ2-5; 14 positions agree with TRBD2. V shed 5 bases and J 2 bases; nucleotides not matched to a gene: 4. This CDR3 contains 16 residues. Germline CDR1 reads PRHDT; CDR2 reads FYEKMQ (reference sequence). CDR3 in amino acids: CASSRGTSGGQETQYF. The CDR3 bases are TGTGCCAGCAGCCGGGGGACTAGCGGGGGACAAGAGACCCAGTACTTC. The entire variable domain, with the rest obtained from reference TRBV13 and TRBJ2-5, is as follows: AAGVIQSPRHLIKEKRETATLKCYPIPRHDTVYWYQQGPGQDPQFLISFYEKMQSDKGSIPDRFSAQQFSDYHSELNMSSLELGDSALYFCASSRGTSGGQETQYFGPGTRLLVL.

This rearrangement joins TRBV1 to TRBJ1-2; the table names TRBD1, a call not compared with the DNA. TRBV1 is assigned pseudogene status. CDR3 length: 18 residues. CDR3 protein: CTSSQDERRGCATDSYTF. CDR3 sequence (DNA): TGCACCAGCAGCCAAGATGAGAGAAGGGGCTGCGCCACTGATAGCTACACCTTC.

The chain combines TRBV28 with TRBJ1-2; 7 positions match TRBD1. Per germline, CDR1 MDHEN and CDR2 SYDVKM. The CDR3 runs to 15 residues. V shed 5 bases, J shed 1 base, and the junction held 7 bases outside the gene matches. The CDR3 bases are TGTGCCAGCAGTCTCCGGGACAGACATAACTATGGCTACACCTTC. Translating it yields CASSLRDRHNYGYTF.